This entry lists 31 T cell receptor beta chains sequenced from one sample in a study of shared clonotypes between healthy human individuals. The protocol was immunoSEQ multiplex PCR, while the TCRdb copy is restricted to in-frame clones and leaves out a portion. This repertoire shows 300,000 to 400,000 clones, around 67% found once; its top ten account for 10%. Sequencing was carried out using memory CD4+ T cells sorted from blood. The subset denotes: CD45RA-negative fraction. These receptors all come from a man under 40 in good health.

This clone occurred once. The V call is TRBV11-3, the J call TRBJ2-7; 15 nucleotides agree with TRBD2. The ends lost 6 bases at V and 0 bases at J; junction bases unmatched: 9. The CDR3 loop spans 18 amino acids. Germline assignment: CDR1 SGHNT and CDR2 YENEEA. Here the CDR3 DNA reads TGTGCCAGCAGAGAAAACGGACTAGCGGGAGGGGGCTCCTACGAGCAGTACTTC. It is translated as CASRENGLAGGGSYEQYF.

This chain uses TRBV27 with TRBJ1-5, with TRBD1 as a possible D gene (6 bases). The CDR3 is 14 amino acids. The ends were cut back, 0 bases at V and 4 bases at J, with 7 bases in the middle. Germline loops: CDR1 MNHEY, CDR2 SMNVEV (reference sequence). The CDR3 nucleotides are TGTGCCAGCAGTTTATCGAGGGGGAATCAGCCCCAGCATTTT. This translates into CASSLSRGNQPQHF.

The genes are TRBV7-9 and TRBJ1-5, with D hard to call. CDR3 length equals 12 residues. CDR1 is SEHNR and CDR2 is FQNEAQ in the germline V gene (reference sequence). V lost 3 bases and J 6 bases, leaving 6 bases between the germline ends. Here the CDR3 reads CASSFTAQPQHF. Here the CDR3 DNA reads TGTGCCAGCAGCTTCACAGCTCAGCCCCAGCATTTT.

The CDR3 nucleotides are TGCGCCAGCAGCCAAGCGAAGGGCGGCGTCTTTAACTACGAGCAGTACTTC. This sequence encodes CASSQAKGGVFNYEQYF. The V gene is TRBV4-1, the J gene TRBJ2-7; no clear D gene. Germline values: CDR1 MGHRA, CDR2 YSYEKL. The V gene lost 1 base and the J gene lost 3 bases, with 19 bases spanning the gap. The CDR3 consists of 17 residues.

This clone was counted a few times. The chain employs TRBV9 and TRBJ2-2; D may be TRBD2 (5 bases). The germline CDR1 and CDR2 sequences are SGDLS and YYNGEE. The CDR3 extends over 13 amino acids. The germline V and J ends were trimmed by 2 bases and 6 bases, with 8 bases remaining between them. The chain's CDR3 is CASSVARAGELFF. In DNA, the CDR3 is TGTGCCAGCAGCGTGGCGAGGGCCGGGGAGCTGTTTTTT. Combining the CDR3 with reference TRBV9 and TRBJ2-2 gives the whole variable domain DSGVTQTPKHLITATGQRVTLRCSPRSGDLSVYWYQQSLDQGLQFLIQYYNGEERAKGNILERFSAQQFPDLHSELNLSSLELGDSALYFCASSVARAGELFFGEGSRLTVL.

This sequence joins TRBV7-9 and TRBJ2-7; 8 nucleotides line up with TRBD1. V was clipped by 3 bases and J by 12 bases; unmatched bases: 13. Germline loops: CDR1 SEHNR, CDR2 FQNEAQ (reference sequence). The CDR3 runs 14 residues. CDR3 sequence reads: CASSFSGQVLGGYF. The CDR3 nucleotides read TGTGCCAGCAGCTTTTCGGGACAGGTTCTTGGTGGGTACTTC.

Only one count was recorded for this clone. Other DNA sequences in this specimen translate into the identical CDR3. The chain employs TRBV10-1 and TRBJ2-3, with D possibly TRBD2 on 6 matching bases. V gave up 3 bases and J gave up 3 bases, with 7 bases separating them. The germline gives CDR1 WNHNN, CDR2 SYGVQD (reference sequence). The CDR3 is 13 amino acids. The CDR3 DNA is TGCGCCAGCAGTGATGGAGGGACAGATACGCAGTATTTT. Its protein is CASSDGGTDTQYF.

This clone was seen a few times. The same CDR3 can be traced to other DNA sequences in this sample. The V call is TRBV19, the J call TRBJ2-7; maybe TRBD1 (6 bases). V was cut by 6 bases and J by 0 bases, with 9 bases left in between. This CDR3 is built from 13 residues. The germline CDR1 and CDR2 sequences are LNHDA and SQIVND (reference sequence). The CDR3 DNA sequence: TGTGCCAGTAGCCGGGACAACTCCTACGAGCAGTACTTC. Its translation: CASSRDNSYEQYF.

The chain recombines TRBV5-1 with TRBJ1-2; TRBD1 matches at 7 bases. V shed 4 bases, J shed 10 bases, and the junction held 10 bases outside the gene matches. CDR1 is SGHRS and CDR2 is YFSETQ in the germline V gene. This CDR3 has 13 residues. The CDR3 DNA reads as TGCGCCAGCAGCCCGGTTACCGACAGGGCCTACACCTTC. Its translation is CASSPVTDRAYTF. The variable domain in full, with the rest retrieved from reference TRBV5-1 and TRBJ1-2, is KAGVTQTPRYLIKTRGQQVTLSCSPISGHRSVSWYQQTPGQGLQFLFEYFSETQRNKGNFPGRFSGRQFSNSRSEMNVSTLELGDSALYLCASSPVTDRAYTFGSGTRLTVV.

V and J are TRBV7-3 and TRBJ2-1; TRBD2 matches 11 bases. The CDR3 spans 16 residues. Trimming removed 2 bases from V and 8 bases from J; junction bases left unmatched: 8. CDR1 SGHTA and CDR2 FQGTGA come from the germline V gene. CDR3 protein: CASSLPILAGEDEQFF. The CDR3, as DNA: TGTGCCAGCAGCTTACCGATACTAGCGGGAGAGGATGAGCAGTTCTTC.

The chain joins TRBV5-8 to TRBJ2-2; TRBD2 agrees at 7 bases. The germline CDR1 and CDR2 sequences are SGHTS and YDEGEE. The CDR3 runs to 14 residues. Germline trimming cut 5 bases from V and 4 bases from J; bases unmatched to any gene: 5. For the CDR3, the DNA is TGTGCCAGCAGTCAAGCGGGGACCACCGGGGAGCTGTTTTTT. It specifies CASSQAGTTGELFF.

The table lists this clone with a count of one. This rearrangement joins TRBV5-1 to TRBJ2-5, with 7 bases identical to TRBD2. With V trimmed by 0 bases and J by 0 bases, 2 bases remained unmatched. The CDR3 length is 15 residues. Germline V CDR1 and CDR2: SGHRS, YFSETQ. The DNA of the CDR3 is TGCGCCAGCAGCTTGGCCGGGACTAACCAAGAGACCCAGTACTTC. The encoded protein is CASSLAGTNQETQYF.

Only one count was recorded for this clone. This chain connects TRBV4-2 to TRBJ2-1; D call uncertain. This CDR3 region has 15 residues. The V end was cut by 0 bases, the J end by 6 bases, with 12 bases between. Germline CDR1 is LGHNA and CDR2 is YNFKEQ. The CDR3 sequence: CASSQDSAEINEQFF. CDR3 bases: TGTGCCAGCAGCCAAGATTCGGCGGAAATCAATGAGCAGTTCTTC.

J is TRBJ2-6 and V is TRBV2, with TRBD1 as a possible D gene (6 bases). The V gene lost 5 bases and the J gene lost 10 bases, with 15 bases spanning the gap. The CDR3 runs 14 residues. Germline-derived CDR1 and CDR2 are SNHLY and FYNNEI. The CDR3 sequence is CASSRTGIGNVLTF. The DNA of the CDR3 is TGTGCCAGCAGTCGCACAGGGATTGGTAACGTCCTGACTTTC.

The rearrangement uses TRBV7-9 and TRBJ2-1; no reliable D call. This CDR3 is 14 amino acids long. Trimming shortened V by 2 bases and J by 4 bases, and 9 bases separated the two germline ends. Germline CDR1 reads SEHNR; CDR2 reads FQNEAQ (reference sequence). CDR3 protein: CASSLTQFYNEQFF. DNA of the CDR3: TGTGCCAGCAGCTTAACTCAGTTTTACAATGAGCAGTTCTTC.

This clone was detected only once. This rearrangement joins TRBV4-2 to TRBJ2-3; possibly TRBD1 for D (5 bases). Looked up from germline, CDR1 is LGHNA and CDR2 is YNFKEQ. This CDR3 is 16 amino acids long. V gave up 4 bases and J gave up 0 bases, with 14 bases separating them. Here the CDR3 reads CASSPAGMRSTDTQYF. CDR3 DNA: TGTGCCAGCAGCCCCGCAGGGATGCGTAGCACAGATACGCAGTATTTT.

V usage is TRBV28 and J usage is TRBJ2-7, with 9 positions matching TRBD1. The V gene end was trimmed by 7 bases and the J gene end by 0 bases; junction bases not matched to a gene: 10. Germline loops: CDR1 MDHEN, CDR2 SYDVKM. This CDR3 region has 16 residues. The CDR3 DNA is TGTGCCAGCACCCTACAGGGGGCTGCCAGCTCCTACGAGCAGTACTTC. It codes for CASTLQGAASSYEQYF. Combining the CDR3 with reference TRBV28 and TRBJ2-7 gives the whole variable domain DVKVTQSSRYLVKRTGEKVFLECVQDMDHENMFWYRQDPGLGLRLIYFSYDVKMKEKGDIPEGYSVSREKKERFSLILESASTNQTSMYLCASTLQGAASSYEQYFGPGTRLTVT.

This chain uses TRBV10-2 with TRBJ1-5; D ambiguous. Between the trimmed V and J ends, which lost 4 bases and 4 bases, there was a span of 8 bases. CDR3 length: 13 residues. CDR1 and CDR2 (germline): WSHSY, SAAADI. CDR3 coding DNA: TGCGCCAGCAGTGTGGCCCTAAATCAGCCCCAGCATTTT. Translation: CASSVALNQPQHF.

The V call is TRBV4-3, the J call TRBJ2-5; 10 bases are a match to TRBD2. CDR1 is LGHNA, CDR2 YSLEER, per germline. This CDR3 spans 15 amino acids. V trimming: 8 bases; J trimming: 3 bases; junction bases outside the gene matches: 9. This CDR3 is CASARGLAGEETQYF. The CDR3 DNA is TGCGCCAGCGCCCGGGGGCTAGCGGGAGAAGAGACCCAGTACTTC.

The genes are TRBV2 and TRBJ1-2, with 8 bases that match TRBD1. This CDR3 region has 14 residues. Germline CDR1 SNHLY, CDR2 FYNNEI. Losses at the gene ends were 7 bases for V and 4 bases for J; bases not matched to a gene: 8. The CDR3 nucleotides are TGTGCCAGCACCCAGGGACAGGCCCTCTATGGCTACACCTTC. Its translation is CASTQGQALYGYTF.

The rearrangement links TRBV2 to TRBJ1-1, with D perhaps matching TRBD1 (5 bases). V was shortened by 6 bases and J by 3 bases, with 8 bases between the two germline ends. Per the germline V gene, CDR1 is SNHLY and CDR2 is FYNNEI. The CDR3 runs 12 residues. The CDR3 protein is CASRQGHTEAFF. CDR3 sequence (DNA): TGTGCCAGCAGGCAGGGACACACTGAAGCTTTCTTT.

This clone was detected only once. V and J are TRBV28 and TRBJ2-7; D might be TRBD2 (5 bases). The CDR3 is 15 residues long. CDR1 is MDHEN and CDR2 is SYDVKM in the germline V gene. Trimming took off 2 bases at V and 1 base at J, with 12 bases between the two ends. CDR3 bases: TGTGCCAGCAGTTTAACTGGAGGTCGGTCCTACGAGCAGTACTTC. It encodes CASSLTGGRSYEQYF. Based on the CDR3 plus reference TRBV28 and TRBJ2-7, the full variable domain is DVKVTQSSRYLVKRTGEKVFLECVQDMDHENMFWYRQDPGLGLRLIYFSYDVKMKEKGDIPEGYSVSREKKERFSLILESASTNQTSMYLCASSLTGGRSYEQYFGPGTRLTVT.

The chain is built from TRBV6-6 and TRBJ2-1, with no clear D. V dropped 2 bases and J dropped 6 bases, with 17 bases sitting between them. There are 16 residues in the CDR3. CDR1 is MNHNY and CDR2 is SVGAGI in the germline V gene (reference sequence). CDR3 sequence reads: CASSYAVLSLGNEQFF. The CDR3 DNA reads as TGTGCCAGCAGTTACGCGGTATTGTCCTTAGGCAATGAGCAGTTCTTC.

The CDR3 region is CASSAGTQSGGEQFF. The CDR3 coding sequence is TGTGCCAGCAGCGCGGGGACTCAGAGCGGCGGTGAGCAGTTCTTC. The chain joins TRBV7-6 to TRBJ2-1; D might be TRBD2 (6 bases). V was cut by 5 bases and J by 9 bases, with 20 bases left in between. The CDR3 extends over 15 amino acids. Germline V CDR1 and CDR2: SGHVS, FNYEAQ.

V and J are TRBV2 and TRBJ2-7; 7 bases map to TRBD2. The CDR3 is 12 residues long. V shed 8 bases and J 7 bases; nucleotides not matched to a gene: 8. The germline V gene encodes CDR1 SNHLY and CDR2 FYNNEI. CDR3 residues: CASGRAKVEQYF. For the CDR3, the DNA is TGTGCCAGCGGGAGGGCTAAGGTGGAGCAGTACTTC.

This chain joins TRBV4-1 and TRBJ2-7; 8 bases fit TRBD1. Losses at the gene ends were 5 bases for V and 2 bases for J; bases not matched to a gene: 5. The CDR3 loop spans 14 amino acids. Germline V gene data show CDR1 as MGHRA and CDR2 as YSYEKL. The CDR3 DNA reads as TGCGCCAGCAGCTATCGGACAGGGACCTACGAGCAGTACTTC. Residues: CASSYRTGTYEQYF.

This clone was found once. V and J are TRBV5-1 and TRBJ2-5; 13 nucleotides match TRBD2. The V gene's germline CDR1 is SGHRS and CDR2 YFSETQ. The CDR3 has 17 amino acids. The V gene end was trimmed by 2 bases and the J gene end by 1 base; junction bases not matched to a gene: 5. CDR3 amino acids: CASSFGLAGAIQETQYF. Here the CDR3 DNA reads TGCGCCAGCAGCTTTGGACTAGCGGGGGCGATCCAAGAGACCCAGTACTTC.

The count of this clone is one. The chain is built from TRBV5-1 and TRBJ2-7; D is uncertain. Trimming stripped 0 bases from V and 6 bases from J, with 10 bases between. Germline values: CDR1 SGHRS, CDR2 YFSETQ. The CDR3 length is 13 residues. DNA for the CDR3: TGCGCCAGCAGCTTGGAACTTTACAGCGAGCAGTACTTC. Translation gives CASSLELYSEQYF.

The gene calls are TRBV18 and TRBJ2-1, with unresolved D. The CDR3 has 14 amino acids. Germline V gene data show CDR1 as KGHSH and CDR2 as LQKENI. The V gene lost 5 bases and the J gene lost 7 bases, with 15 bases spanning the gap. CDR3 coding DNA: TGTGCCAGCTCAGGAAAGGGTCTTGGAAATGAGCAGTTCTTC. Translation: CASSGKGLGNEQFF.

The CDR3 loop is CSAGGPSYEQYF. DNA for the CDR3: TGCAGCGCCGGGGGTCCCTCCTACGAGCAGTACTTC. The genes are TRBV29-1 and TRBJ2-7; tentatively, D is TRBD2 (6 bases). V lost 7 bases and J lost 0, with 10 bases in between. The CDR3 is 12 amino acids. In germline, CDR1 is SQVTM, CDR2 ANQGSEA.

The chain couples TRBV5-1 to TRBJ2-3, with TRBD2 as a possible D gene (6 bases). The CDR3 covers 15 residues. Trimming left V 6 bases short and J 0 bases short, with 14 bases between. Germline values: CDR1 SGHRS, CDR2 YFSETQ. In DNA, the CDR3 is TGCGCCAGCAAGGGGTACAGCGGGAGCACAGATACGCAGTATTTT. Translated, it gives CASKGYSGSTDTQYF.